The 13 T cell receptor beta chains below all came from one sample that was sequenced in a study of blood T cell repertoires in COVID-19. The data were produced by immunoSEQ multiplex PCR, yet TCRdb's version contains in-frame clones alone and is incomplete. The table has tens of thousands of clones, roughly four fifths seen once. Sequenced material: peripheral blood. The receptors were gathered from a man aged 60 to 75 with acute or convalescent COVID-19.

V usage is TRBV7-9 and J usage is TRBJ1-1; D ambiguous. The CDR3 is made up of 13 amino acids. V was trimmed by 8 bases and J by 5 bases, leaving 15 bases between them. Germline loops: CDR1 SEHNR, CDR2 FQNEAQ (reference sequence). The DNA of the CDR3 is TGTGCCAGCGCTCGGGCGGGCAGTACTGAAGCTTTCTTT. It encodes CASARAGSTEAFF.

The rearrangement joins TRBV27 to TRBJ2-3, with TRBD2 matching 8 bases. V was pared by 2 bases and J by 7 bases, with 5 bases of the junction left unmatched. CDR1 is MNHEY and CDR2 is SMNVEV in the germline V gene (reference sequence). CDR3 length equals 14 residues. This chain's CDR3 is CASSLKLAENTQYF. In DNA form, the CDR3 reads TGTGCCAGCAGTTTAAAACTAGCGGAGAATACGCAGTATTTT.

CDR3 in amino acids: CASSLGAGVPNEQFF. The CDR3, as DNA: TGTGCCAGCAGCTTGGGAGCGGGGGTACCTAATGAGCAGTTCTTC. This rearrangement joins TRBV5-4 to TRBJ2-1; 8 bases are a match to TRBD2. The CDR3 extends over 15 amino acids. The V gene end was trimmed by 0 bases and the J gene end by 7 bases; junction bases not matched to a gene: 6. The germline V gene encodes CDR1 SGHNT and CDR2 YYREEE (reference sequence).

The chain employs TRBV24-1 and TRBJ2-7; tentative D call: TRBD2 (5 bases). CDR1 and CDR2 from the germline V gene are KGHDR and SFDVKD. This CDR3 spans 13 amino acids. V shed 2 bases and J shed 3 bases, with 7 bases lying between them. CDR3 amino acids: CATSDSGLYEQYF. Written as DNA, the CDR3 is TGTGCCACCAGTGATTCCGGACTCTACGAGCAGTACTTC.

This chain links TRBV4-3 with TRBJ2-1, with a tentative D call TRBD2 (7 bases). The CDR3 extends over 14 amino acids. Germline loops: CDR1 LGHNA, CDR2 YSLEER. V lost 2 bases and J 10 bases, leaving 15 bases between the germline ends. CDR3 loop: CASSQSRGPEEQFF. As DNA, the CDR3 is TGCGCCAGCAGCCAATCGCGGGGGCCGGAGGAGCAGTTCTTC.

This clone occurred a few times. The chain is built from TRBV18 and TRBJ2-3, with D possibly being TRBD1 (5 bases). Per the germline V gene, CDR1 is KGHSH and CDR2 is LQKENI. Trimming removed 3 bases from V and 6 bases from J, with 10 bases in between. This CDR3 comprises 13 residues. CDR3 in DNA: TGTGCCAGCTCACCCAGGGAAGGCGATACGCAGTATTTT. It specifies CASSPREGDTQYF.

In its sample, this clone was seen a few times. The V gene is TRBV10-3, the J gene TRBJ2-7; 7 bases match TRBD1. CDR1 and CDR2 (germline): ENHRY, SYGVKD. The CDR3 covers 12 residues. Losses at the gene ends were 6 bases for V and 7 bases for J; bases not matched to a gene: 6. CDR3: CAIRGQENEQYF. In DNA, the CDR3 is TGTGCCATCAGAGGACAGGAGAATGAGCAGTACTTC.

This clone appeared once. J is TRBJ2-7 and V is TRBV5-8; tentatively, D is TRBD1 (5 bases). The CDR3 is 14 amino acids. Per the germline V gene, CDR1 is SGHTS and CDR2 is YDEGEE. Trimming pared 0 bases from V and 4 bases from J, leaving 11 bases between. CDR3 sequence: CASSLGQIMYEQYF. The CDR3 bases are TGTGCCAGCAGCTTGGGACAGATAATGTACGAGCAGTACTTC.

The chain employs TRBV7-2 and TRBJ1-1; the D gene is possibly TRBD1 (5 bases). The CDR3 length is 13 residues. Germline V gives CDR1 SGHTA, CDR2 FQGNSA. The V gene lost 4 bases and the J gene lost 5 bases, with 11 bases spanning the gap. DNA for the CDR3: TGTGCCAGCAGCTCCGACAGTGGGACTGAAGCTTTCTTT. Translating gives CASSSDSGTEAFF.

V and J are TRBV14 and TRBJ2-1; D is perhaps TRBD1 (5 bases). Trimming removed 4 bases from V and 4 bases from J, with 8 bases in between. The CDR3 sequence is 13 residues long. Germline-derived CDR1 and CDR2 are SGHDN and FVKESK. The CDR3 sequence: CASSPTAYNEQFF. Written as DNA, the CDR3 is TGTGCCAGCAGCCCGACAGCTTACAATGAGCAGTTCTTC. The variable domain in full, completed from reference TRBV14 and TRBJ2-1, reads EAGVTQFPSHSVIEKGQTVTLRCDPISGHDNLYWYRRVMGKEIKFLLHFVKESKQDESGMPNNRFLAERTGGTYSTLKVQPAELEDSGVYFCASSPTAYNEQFFGPGTRLTVL.

The V call is TRBV27, the J call TRBJ2-3; D perhaps matches TRBD1 (6 bases). Trimming took 7 bases from V and 5 from J, leaving 22 bases between them. This CDR3 comprises 16 residues. Germline V lookup: CDR1 MNHEY, CDR2 SMNVEV (reference sequence). This CDR3 is CASKTRLQGKGDTQYF. The CDR3 DNA reads TGTGCCAGCAAGACAAGGCTACAGGGAAAGGGAGATACGCAGTATTTT.

The chain carries TRBV7-8 and TRBJ2-2; D perhaps matches TRBD2 (5 bases). This CDR3 has 14 residues. Germline values: CDR1 SGHVS, CDR2 FQNEAQ. Between the trimmed V and J ends, which lost 9 bases and 3 bases, there was a span of 14 bases. CDR3 bases: TGTGCCAGTCGGATGGTAGCGCACACCGGGGAGCTGTTTTTT. Encoded protein: CASRMVAHTGELFF.

The CDR3, as DNA: TGTGCCAGCAGCCGAGGCGGCGGTCAGCCCCAGCATTTT. Translated: CASSRGGGQPQHF. V is TRBV3-1 (or the pseudogene TRBV3-2) and J is TRBJ1-5; D is unresolved. V gave up 4 bases and J gave up 6 bases, with 10 bases separating them. This CDR3 has 13 amino acids. CDR1 and CDR2 (germline): LGHDT, YNNKEL (reference sequence).